The 7 T cell receptor beta chains given below trace back to one sample, sequenced in a study of blood T cells in healthy people across ages. With a J-beta primer mix and a sample-barcoded 5' primer, a second PCR ran roughly 6 to 12 cycles. TCRdb re-called the 5' RACE reads with MiXCR, one entry per CDR3 protein. The table lists roughly 1.5 million distinct CDR3 sequences, roughly two fifths of them singletons. Specimen: blood. Every receptor here comes from a woman aged 18-35 years in good health.

The chain recombines TRBV15 with TRBJ2-3, with 11 bases lining up with TRBD2. The CDR3 has 15 amino acids. The germline CDR1 and CDR2 sequences are LNHNV and YYDKDF (reference sequence). V shed 3 bases and J 6 bases; nucleotides not matched to a gene: 5. The CDR3 reads CATSRSSGGADTQYF. CDR3 sequence (DNA): TGTGCCACCAGCAGGAGTAGCGGGGGGGCGGATACGCAGTATTTT.

The table lists this clonotype with a few counts. The rearrangement joins TRBV5-4 to TRBJ2-1; 7 nucleotides agree with TRBD1. The CDR3 length is 15 residues. CDR1 SGHNT and CDR2 YYREEE come from the germline V gene (reference sequence). J lost 6 bases, V lost 4 bases, and 10 bases had no gene match. DNA of the CDR3: TGTGCCAGCAGCGTGACACAGGGGCCCCTCAATGAGCAGTTCTTC. This translates into CASSVTQGPLNEQFF.

The V gene is TRBV10-3, the J gene TRBJ2-1; D uncertain. CDR1 is ENHRY, CDR2 SYGVKD, per germline. V was pared by 5 bases and J by 5 bases, with 4 bases between. The CDR3 consists of 11 residues. CDR3 nucleotide sequence: TGTGCCATCAGTTTGAACAATGAGCAGTTCTTC. It translates to CAISLNNEQFF.

This sequence joins TRBV6-6 and TRBJ2-1; D unresolved. The CDR3 runs to 17 residues. CDR1 is MNHNY, CDR2 SVGAGI, per germline (reference sequence). The germline V and J ends were trimmed by 3 bases and 6 bases, with 21 bases remaining between them. The CDR3 DNA sequence: TGTGCCAGCAGTTATCCTCTGGACCCAGCTACTTTCAATGAGCAGTTCTTC. Amino acid sequence: CASSYPLDPATFNEQFF.

This clonotype was counted once. The chain carries TRBV6-1 and TRBJ2-3; TRBD2 aligns across 12 bases. CDR3 length: 16 amino acids. Germline CDR1 and CDR2: MNHNS and SASEGT. The J segment lost 1 base and the V segment lost 6 bases, leaving 5 bases of the junction unmatched. The CDR3 nucleotides are TGTGCCAGCAGCCTAGCGGGGGGGCTGGGCACAGATACGCAGTATTTT. This sequence encodes CASSLAGGLGTDTQYF.

The genes are TRBV6-6 and TRBJ2-7, with D possibly matching TRBD2 (6 bases). This CDR3 contains 14 residues. The V gene's germline CDR1 is MNHNY and CDR2 SVGAGI (reference sequence). With 5 bases removed from V and 2 bases from J, the gap between germline ends came to 13 bases. CDR3 sequence: CASSAPEGPYEQYF. The CDR3 nucleotides are TGTGCCAGCAGTGCCCCGGAGGGACCCTACGAGCAGTACTTC.

V gene TRBV5-1 combines with J gene TRBJ2-1, with D maybe TRBD1 (5 bases). Deletions cut 6 bases from V and 0 bases from J, with 13 bases between. The CDR3 is 15 residues long. Germline assignment: CDR1 SGHRS and CDR2 YFSETQ. CDR3 coding DNA: TGCGCCAGCAACTTTGACAGAGGCTCCTACAATGAGCAGTTCTTC. Amino acid sequence: CASNFDRGSYNEQFF.